The T cell receptor (beta chain) described here comes from a study of T cell changes during pregnancy in multiple sclerosis. This CDR3 is built from 14 residues. V lost 6 bases to trimming and J lost 3 bases; unmatched junction nucleotides: 5. CDR1 is SNHLY, CDR2 FYNNEI, per germline. Here immunoSEQ multiplex PCR was the method, and the copy in TCRdb shows in-frame clones only, minus some. The repertoire includes roughly 90,000 clones, 90% to 95% of them detected once, and over 3.5% sits in the top ten. The receptor was derived from a female donor with multiple sclerosis, enrolled in a pregnancy study. The chain links TRBV2 to TRBJ1-2, with 9 bases matching TRBD1. Sequencing was performed on peripheral blood, taken in the first trimester of pregnancy. DNA of the CDR3: TGTGCCAGCAGCCAACAGGGGGCGGACTATGGCTACACCTTC. Translating it yields CASSQQGADYGYTF.